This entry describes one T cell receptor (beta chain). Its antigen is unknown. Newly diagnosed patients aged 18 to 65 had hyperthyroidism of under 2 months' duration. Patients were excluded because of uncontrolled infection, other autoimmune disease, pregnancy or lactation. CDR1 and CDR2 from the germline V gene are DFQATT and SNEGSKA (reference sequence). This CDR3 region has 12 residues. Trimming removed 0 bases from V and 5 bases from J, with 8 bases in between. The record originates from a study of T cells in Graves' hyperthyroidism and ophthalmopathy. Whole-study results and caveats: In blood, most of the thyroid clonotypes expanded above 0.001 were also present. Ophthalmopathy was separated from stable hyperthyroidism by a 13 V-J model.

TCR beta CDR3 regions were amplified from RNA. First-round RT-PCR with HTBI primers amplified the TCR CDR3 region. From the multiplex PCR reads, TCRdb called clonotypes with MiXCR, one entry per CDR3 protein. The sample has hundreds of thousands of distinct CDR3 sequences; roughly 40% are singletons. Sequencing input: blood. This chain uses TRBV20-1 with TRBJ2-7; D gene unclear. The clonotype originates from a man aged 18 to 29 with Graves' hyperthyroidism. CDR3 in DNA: TGCAGTGCTAGAGATTCGCCGGACGAGCAGTACTTC. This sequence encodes CSARDSPDEQYF.